This T cell receptor beta chain comes out of a study of beta chain features in type 1 diabetes. Sequenced material consisted of expressed TCRB transcripts (all of the isolated RNA was reverse transcribed). The repertoire was sequenced with immunoSEQ multiplex PCR; TCRdb's copy has only in-frame clones and lacks some. This sample carries fewer than 350,000 clones, 7% to 9% of them seen once, and the ten largest clones take more than 0.9%. The sample holds a few counts of this clone. Its cognate antigen is unknown. Overall study findings and caveats: An over-representation of cells with high TCR expression could result from cDNA sequencing.

The V and J ends lost 4 bases and 0 bases respectively, with 11 bases between them. CDR1 LGHNA and CDR2 YNFKEQ come from the germline V gene. The CDR3 runs 15 residues. The sequenced sample consisted of central memory CD4+ T cells from blood. The receptor's source is a woman aged 18-29 years in good health. The rearrangement uses TRBV4-2 and TRBJ2-3; possibly TRBD1 or TRBD2 for D (5 bases each). CDR3 residues: CASSLMGVSTDTQYF. CDR3 bases: TGTGCCAGCAGCCTAATGGGGGTCAGCACAGATACGCAGTATTTT.